The T cell receptor beta chain described here comes from a study of T cells in Graves' hyperthyroidism and ophthalmopathy. Regarding the study as a whole: Most expanded thyroid clonotypes above 0.001 also appeared in blood. A median around 5.9 months before onset, the model predicted ophthalmopathy.

Germline lookup yields CDR1 PRHDT and CDR2 FYEKMQ (reference sequence). V was cut by 8 bases and J by 7 bases, with 15 bases left in between. The CDR3 loop spans 13 amino acids. Lactation, pregnancy, other autoimmune disease or uncontrolled infection excluded patients. The source material, RNA transcripts, was used to amplify TCR beta CDR3 regions. The HTBI set primed first-round TCR CDR3 RT-PCR. TCRdb re-called the multiplex PCR reads with MiXCR, one entry per CDR3 protein. The table has about 520,000 distinct CDR3 sequences, less than 25% seen once. On this clonotype: Its antigen is unidentified.

The source of this sequence is a young man with Graves' hyperthyroidism. The genes are TRBV13 and TRBJ1-5; tentatively, D is TRBD1 (6 bases). What was sequenced was blood. The CDR3 DNA reads TGTGCCAGCGGAAAAGGGGGTGGGCAGCCCCAGCATTTT. Translating gives CASGKGGGQPQHF.